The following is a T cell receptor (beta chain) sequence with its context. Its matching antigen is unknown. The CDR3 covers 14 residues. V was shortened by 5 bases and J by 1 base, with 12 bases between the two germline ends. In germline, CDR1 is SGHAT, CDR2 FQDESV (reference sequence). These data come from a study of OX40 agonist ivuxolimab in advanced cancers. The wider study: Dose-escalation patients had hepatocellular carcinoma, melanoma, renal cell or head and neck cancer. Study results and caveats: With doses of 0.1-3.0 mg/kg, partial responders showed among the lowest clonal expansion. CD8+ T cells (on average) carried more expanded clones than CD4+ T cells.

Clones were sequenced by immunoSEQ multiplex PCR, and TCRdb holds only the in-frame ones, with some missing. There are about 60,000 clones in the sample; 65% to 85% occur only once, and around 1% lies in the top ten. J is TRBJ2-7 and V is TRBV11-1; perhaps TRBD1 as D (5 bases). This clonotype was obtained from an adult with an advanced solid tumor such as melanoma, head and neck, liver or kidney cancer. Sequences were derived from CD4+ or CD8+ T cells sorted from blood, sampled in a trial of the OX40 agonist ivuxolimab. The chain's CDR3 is CASSRATVSYEQYF. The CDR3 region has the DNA TGTGCCAGCAGCCGCGCGACAGTTTCCTACGAGCAGTACTTC.